This T cell receptor beta chain was captured in a study of blood T cells in healthy people across ages. Total RNA extraction produced at least 5 micrograms (per sample) for the study. As concerns this clonotype: Given a much more abundant clone one base away, this may be a read error.

Sample-barcoded 5' priming and a J-beta primer mix drove a second PCR of about 6 to 11 cycles. A template-switch adaptor that had 12 random nucleotides put a tag on each cDNA molecule. A single record per CDR3 protein comes from TCRdb applying MiXCR to the 5' RACE reads. The top ten clones hold about 15% of a sample with about 590,000 distinct CDR3 sequences, around 31% of them seen once. This sequence originates from a woman older than 75 in good health. Sequencing was done on a sample of blood.

CDR3 DNA: TGCAGCGTTGGTGAGACAACTAATGAAAAACGGTTTTTT. Its translation: CSVGETTNEKRFF. The chain employs TRBV29-1 and TRBJ1-4, with D hard to call. This CDR3 contains 13 residues. Germline-derived CDR1 and CDR2 are SQVTM and ANQGSEA.